The 27 T cell receptor beta chains below all came from one sample that was sequenced in a study of blood T cell repertoires in COVID-19. The data were produced by immunoSEQ multiplex PCR, yet TCRdb's version contains in-frame clones alone and is incomplete. The sample gives tens of thousands of clones, roughly 72% of which show up once; about 40% is in the top ten. The sequenced sample consisted of peripheral blood. All receptors derive from a woman older than 75 with acute or convalescent COVID-19.

Only one count was recorded for this clone. This chain uses TRBV10-3 with TRBJ2-5; the match to TRBD2 covers 10 bases. V lost 4 bases and J lost 5; bases outside the gene matches: 7. Germline V CDR1 and CDR2: ENHRY, SYGVKD. There are 15 residues in the CDR3. CDR3 DNA: TGTGCCATCAGTGTTGGTAGCGGGGGGCCCGAGACCCAGTACTTC. This encodes CAISVGSGGPETQYF.

The chain has TRBV30 and TRBJ2-5; 7 positions match TRBD2. Germline CDR1 GTSNPN, CDR2 SVGIG (reference sequence). The CDR3 contains 13 residues. J lost 5 bases, V lost 1 base, and 4 bases had no gene match. The CDR3 region is CAWSGTRGETQYF. The DNA of the CDR3 is TGTGCCTGGAGTGGGACTAGAGGGGAGACCCAGTACTTC.

This clone appeared a few times. This chain connects TRBV20-1 to TRBJ2-3; 9 nucleotides agree with TRBD2. In germline, CDR1 is DFQATT, CDR2 SNEGSKA (reference sequence). V lost 4 bases, J lost 1 base, and 6 bases stayed unmatched. The CDR3 spans 15 residues. The CDR3 sequence: CSANERGVGTDTQYF. The CDR3 DNA is TGCAGTGCTAATGAGCGGGGGGTGGGCACAGATACGCAGTATTTT.

This clone was found a few times. The gene calls are TRBV29-1 and TRBJ2-4; D remains unclear. V was pared by 1 base and J by 9 bases, with 16 bases between. The CDR3 is 14 residues long. CDR1 and CDR2 (germline): SQVTM, ANQGSEA. The CDR3 DNA reads as TGCAGCGTTGAAGGTGCAGCAGGCCCAAGCATTCAGTACTTC. This encodes CSVEGAAGPSIQYF.

This chain links TRBV6-5 with TRBJ2-7, with TRBD1 matching over 8 bases. The CDR3 spans 13 residues. Germline values: CDR1 MNHEY, CDR2 SVGAGI. The V and J ends lost 2 bases and 5 bases, in that order; junction bases with no gene match: 2. The CDR3 reads CASSYQDRDEQYF. CDR3 in DNA: TGTGCCAGCAGTTACCAGGACAGGGACGAGCAGTACTTC.

This chain links TRBV30 with TRBJ1-1, with D uncertain. The CDR3 length is 10 residues. Germline loops: CDR1 GTSNPN, CDR2 SVGIG (reference sequence). V dropped 4 bases and J dropped 5 bases, with 5 bases sitting between them. The CDR3 sequence: CAWTGTEAFF. CDR3 nucleotides: TGTGCCTGGACGGGGACTGAAGCTTTCTTT.

This clone has just a few counts. The chain recombines TRBV19 with TRBJ1-5; 8 positions agree with TRBD1. The junction had 10 bases not matched to a gene; V was cut back by 3 bases and J by 6 bases. CDR3 length: 16 residues. Germline loops: CDR1 LNHDA, CDR2 SQIVND (reference sequence). In DNA form, the CDR3 reads TGTGCCAGTAGTATCGGGGACAGGTCGGTGGGTCAGCCCCAGCATTTT. Amino acid sequence: CASSIGDRSVGQPQHF.

The count of this clone is one. The chain recombines TRBV30 with TRBJ1-4, with D unresolved. V lost 1 base and J 5 bases, leaving 11 bases between the germline ends. This CDR3 spans 14 amino acids. The V gene's germline CDR1 is GTSNPN and CDR2 SVGIG (reference sequence). CDR3 residues: CAWSGSTFNEKLFF. DNA of the CDR3: TGTGCCTGGAGTGGGAGCACCTTCAATGAAAAACTGTTTTTT.

The rearrangement uses TRBV9 and TRBJ1-2; D call uncertain. Germline CDR1 SGDLS, CDR2 YYNGEE. V was shortened by 4 bases and J by 0 bases, with 13 bases between the two germline ends. The CDR3 runs to 15 residues. CDR3 bases: TGTGCCAGCAGCCCTGAAGCTTCTACTAACTATGGCTACACCTTC. This translates into CASSPEASTNYGYTF.

The chain couples TRBV27 to TRBJ1-5; TRBD1 is a possible D gene (5 bases). V lost 3 bases and J 5 bases, leaving 14 bases between the germline ends. CDR1 and CDR2 from the germline V gene are MNHEY and SMNVEV (reference sequence). This CDR3 spans 15 amino acids. This chain's CDR3 is CASSLGGRGDQPQHF. The CDR3 coding sequence is TGTGCCAGCAGTTTGGGGGGTAGGGGCGATCAGCCCCAGCATTTT.

This chain uses TRBV2 with TRBJ1-5; TRBD1 agrees at 7 bases. Per germline, CDR1 SNHLY and CDR2 FYNNEI. V was pared by 1 base and J by 7 bases, with 7 bases of the junction left unmatched. This CDR3 region has 15 residues. CDR3 amino acids: CASSEGSGGGQPQHF. The CDR3 DNA is TGTGCCAGCAGTGAAGGGTCAGGGGGTGGGCAGCCCCAGCATTTT. Complete variable domain (other parts from reference TRBV2 and TRBJ1-5): EPEVTQTPSHQVTQMGQEVILRCVPISNHLYFYWYRQILGQKVEFLVSFYNNEISEKSEIFDDQFSVERPDGSNFTLKIRSTKLEDSAMYFCASSEGSGGGQPQHFGDGTRLSIL.

The chain links TRBV6-1 to TRBJ2-3; no definite D call. The CDR3 is 15 amino acids. Germline V gives CDR1 MNHNS, CDR2 SASEGT. The V and J ends lost 0 bases and 4 bases respectively, with 11 bases between them. The CDR3: CASSEAWLVADTQYF. The DNA of the CDR3 is TGTGCCAGCAGTGAAGCGTGGCTAGTCGCAGATACGCAGTATTTT.

The V call is TRBV30, the J call TRBJ1-6; no clear D gene. Germline V CDR1 and CDR2: GTSNPN, SVGIG (reference sequence). Trimming stripped 5 bases from V and 15 bases from J, with 14 bases between. The CDR3 contains 11 residues. CDR3 amino acids: CAWAGVIDLHF. In nucleotides, the CDR3 is TGTGCCTGGGCCGGGGTTATCGACCTCCACTTT.

This clone was found a few times. The chain links TRBV15 to TRBJ2-7; a weak D match, TRBD2 (7 bases). The CDR3 runs to 17 residues. V was cut by 5 bases and J by 0 bases, with 20 bases left in between. Germline values: CDR1 LNHNV, CDR2 YYDKDF (reference sequence). CDR3 loop: CATSLRTGRGHSYEQYF. The CDR3 DNA reads TGTGCCACCAGCCTACGTACGGGGCGGGGGCACTCCTACGAGCAGTACTTC. Full variable domain (remainder filled in from reference TRBV15 and TRBJ2-7): DAMVIQNPRYQVTQFGKPVTLSCSQTLNHNVMYWYQQKSSQAPKLLFHYYDKDFNNEADTPDNFQSRRPNTSFCFLDIRSPGLGDTAMYLCATSLRTGRGHSYEQYFGPGTRLTVT.

The chain recombines TRBV19 with TRBJ1-5; 11 bases line up with TRBD1. Germline V gives CDR1 LNHDA, CDR2 SQIVND (reference sequence). Trimming took 9 bases from V and 5 from J; bases not matched to a gene: 3. CDR3 length equals 13 residues. This CDR3 is CASRTGGDQPQHF. DNA for the CDR3: TGTGCCAGCAGGACAGGGGGCGATCAGCCCCAGCATTTT.

J is TRBJ1-1 and V is TRBV6-6; 7 bases are a match to TRBD1. CDR1 and CDR2 from the germline V gene are MNHNY and SVGAGI (reference sequence). CDR3 length: 15 amino acids. V lost 6 bases to trimming and J lost 1 base; unmatched junction nucleotides: 8. The CDR3 DNA is TGTGCCAGCAGACACCCCCAGGGGGGGAACACTGAAGCTTTCTTT. This sequence encodes CASRHPQGGNTEAFF.

This clone has only a few counts. The rearrangement links TRBV19 to TRBJ2-1; D is possibly TRBD2 (6 bases). V shed 0 bases and J shed 0 bases, with 9 bases lying between them. Germline CDR1 is LNHDA and CDR2 is SQIVND (reference sequence). The CDR3 spans 16 residues. The CDR3 protein is CASSIDLGSSYNEQFF. In DNA, the CDR3 is TGTGCCAGTAGTATAGATCTCGGGAGCTCCTACAATGAGCAGTTCTTC. The variable domain in full, completed from reference TRBV19 and TRBJ2-1, reads DGGITQSPKYLFRKEGQNVTLSCEQNLNHDAMYWYRQDPGQGLRLIYYSQIVNDFQKGDIAEGYSVSREKKESFPLTVTSAQKNPTAFYLCASSIDLGSSYNEQFFGPGTRLTVL.

The chain recombines TRBV9 with TRBJ2-3; D may be TRBD1 (5 bases). Per the germline V gene, CDR1 is SGDLS and CDR2 is YYNGEE. V was cut by 4 bases and J by 5 bases, with 14 bases left in between. This CDR3 has 14 residues. Here the CDR3 reads CASSPGQGKDTQYF. CDR3 coding DNA: TGTGCCAGCAGCCCTGGACAAGGTAAAGATACGCAGTATTTT.

This clone was found once. The chain uses TRBV6-5 and TRBJ1-4; 9 bases map to TRBD1. V shed 2 bases and J 10 bases; nucleotides not matched to a gene: 11. The V gene's germline CDR1 is MNHEY and CDR2 SVGAGI. The CDR3 is 16 amino acids. The CDR3 region is CASSYQNRGRNRKLFF. The CDR3 nucleotides are TGTGCCAGCAGTTACCAAAACAGGGGGCGAAATCGAAAACTGTTTTTT.

The V and J genes are TRBV30 and TRBJ1-6, with a weak D call TRBD1 (6 bases). The germline V gene has CDR1 GTSNPN and CDR2 SVGIG (reference sequence). V was pared by 0 bases and J by 6 bases, with 21 bases between. CDR3 length: 18 amino acids. This CDR3 is CAWSVNPYREGGNSPLHF. The CDR3, as DNA: TGTGCCTGGAGTGTTAATCCTTACAGGGAAGGGGGTAATTCACCCCTCCACTTT.

This clone was seen once. J is TRBJ2-3 and V is TRBV6-6; D might be TRBD2 (5 bases). The CDR3 has 15 residues. The ends were cut back, 8 bases at V and 0 bases at J, with 15 bases in the middle. Per the germline V gene, CDR1 is MNHNY and CDR2 is SVGAGI (reference sequence). CDR3 nucleotides: TGTGCCAGCCGAGGAGCGGATTTTAGCACAGATACGCAGTATTTT. This sequence encodes CASRGADFSTDTQYF.

The chain joins TRBV4-3 to TRBJ1-1, with D possibly being TRBD1 (5 bases). The germline CDR1 and CDR2 sequences are LGHNA and YSLEER. Trimming left V 5 bases short and J 7 bases short, with 17 bases between. This CDR3 has 14 amino acids. CDR3 sequence (DNA): TGCGCCAGCAGCGCGGGACCGAGGGGATATGAAGCTTTCTTT. Amino acid sequence: CASSAGPRGYEAFF.

The chain combines TRBV6-6 with TRBJ2-4; tentative D call: TRBD2 (5 bases). V was cut by 9 bases and J by 9 bases, with 12 bases left in between. This CDR3 is built from 11 residues. Per germline, CDR1 MNHNY and CDR2 SVGAGI (reference sequence). The CDR3 nucleotides read TGTGCCAGTCGGAGTGGAGGCATTCAGTACTTC. Translation: CASRSGGIQYF.

The chain uses TRBV3-1 (or the pseudogene TRBV3-2) and TRBJ1-5; D might be TRBD1 (5 bases). The CDR3 consists of 12 residues. The V and J ends lost 0 bases and 9 bases respectively, with 6 bases between them. Germline values: CDR1 LGHDT, CDR2 YNNKEL (reference sequence). The CDR3 sequence: CASSQDRGPQHF. The CDR3 DNA reads TGTGCCAGCAGCCAAGATAGGGGGCCCCAGCATTTT.

This rearrangement joins TRBV5-6 to TRBJ2-6, with D possibly TRBD1 on 6 matching bases. V was trimmed by 2 bases and J by 0 bases, leaving 9 bases between them. This CDR3 region has 16 residues. Germline-derived CDR1 and CDR2 are SGHDT and YYEEEE. The CDR3 bases are TGTGCCAGCAGCTTCGGACAGAACTCTGGGGCCAACGTCCTGACTTTC. It encodes CASSFGQNSGANVLTF.

This clone was seen once. V usage is TRBV7-2 and J usage is TRBJ1-5, with D tentatively TRBD1 (6 bases). The germline V gene encodes CDR1 SGHTA and CDR2 FQGNSA. This CDR3 region has 17 residues. V lost 5 bases to trimming and J lost 7 bases, with 24 bases between them. CDR3 DNA sequence: TGTGCCAGCAGCCCAATCGGACAGTTGGACCCCTGGCAGCCCCAGCATTTT. Protein: CASSPIGQLDPWQPQHF.

In DNA form, the CDR3 reads TGTGCCAGCTCAGCAACAGGGACGAACACTGAAGCTTTCTTT. Translating gives CASSATGTNTEAFF. This chain links TRBV18 with TRBJ1-1, with D perhaps matching TRBD1 (6 bases). Germline CDR1 is KGHSH and CDR2 is LQKENI. Trimming stripped 5 bases from V and 1 base from J, with 11 bases between. The CDR3 sequence is 14 residues long.